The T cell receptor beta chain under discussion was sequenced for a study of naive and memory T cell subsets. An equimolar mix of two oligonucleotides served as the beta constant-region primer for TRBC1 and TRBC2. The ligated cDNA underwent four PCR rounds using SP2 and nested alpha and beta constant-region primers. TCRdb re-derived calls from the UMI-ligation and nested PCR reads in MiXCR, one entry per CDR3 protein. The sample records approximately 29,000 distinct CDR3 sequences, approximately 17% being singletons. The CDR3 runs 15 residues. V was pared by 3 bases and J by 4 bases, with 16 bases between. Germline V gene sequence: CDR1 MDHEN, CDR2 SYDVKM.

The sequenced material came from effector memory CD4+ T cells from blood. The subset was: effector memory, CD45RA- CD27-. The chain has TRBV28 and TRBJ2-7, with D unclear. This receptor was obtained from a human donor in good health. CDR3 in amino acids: CASSFQEVLRYEQYF. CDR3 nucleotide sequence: TGTGCCAGCAGTTTTCAAGAGGTTCTACGATACGAGCAGTACTTC.